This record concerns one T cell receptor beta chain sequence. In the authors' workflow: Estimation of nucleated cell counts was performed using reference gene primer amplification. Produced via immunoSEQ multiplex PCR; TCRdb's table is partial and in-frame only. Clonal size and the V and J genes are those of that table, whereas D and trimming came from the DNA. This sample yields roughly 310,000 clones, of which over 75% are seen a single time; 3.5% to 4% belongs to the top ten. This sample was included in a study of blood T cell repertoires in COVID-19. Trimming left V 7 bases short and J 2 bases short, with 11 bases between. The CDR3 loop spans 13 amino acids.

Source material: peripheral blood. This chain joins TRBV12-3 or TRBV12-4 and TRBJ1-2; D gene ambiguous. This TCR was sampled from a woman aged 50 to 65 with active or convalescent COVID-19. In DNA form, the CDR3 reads TGTGCCAGCACTTACCTAAACAACTATGGCTACACCTTC. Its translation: CASTYLNNYGYTF.